This TCR beta chain was retrieved from a study of T cell repertoires in cytomegalovirus infection. Background on the study: Newly reported HLA-C-restricted and thoroughly characterized HLA-B-restricted CMV epitopes were employed. Based on public TCR beta signatures, there were indications of CMV infection and of a matching HLA type.

TCRdb fed the reads into MiXCR, producing one record per CDR3 protein. Of approximately 83,000 distinct CDR3 sequences in the sample, roughly 25% are singletons; the top ten hold 50%. Study findings and constraints: It was HLA-C-restricted CMV-specific TCR beta clonotypes that dominated the response ex vivo. Cumulative public TCR beta family frequency identified carriers of CMV plus the relevant HLA.

Notes on this clonotype: Antigen unknown. Possible read error: a much larger clone is one base away. As the CDR3 is not closed by the conserved phenylalanine or tryptophan, this likely results from a read error.

CDR1 and CDR2 (germline): SGHRS, YFSETQ. The CDR3 sequence is 16 residues long. J was trimmed by 4 bases and V by 0 bases; bases with no gene match: 5. The specimen comprised CD8+ T cells from cultured PBMCs, sampled from culture after CMV antigen stimulation. This clonotype originated in a human donor in good health (CMV status not recorded). Some clones in this sample may be carry-over from other donors' samples. The chain carries TRBV5-1 and TRBJ2-4; 9 bases are a match to TRBD2. The CDR3 DNA sequence: TGCGCCAGCAGCTTGGTGGCTAGCGGGGAGAAAAACATTCAGTACTTG. It specifies CASSLVASGEKNIQYL.